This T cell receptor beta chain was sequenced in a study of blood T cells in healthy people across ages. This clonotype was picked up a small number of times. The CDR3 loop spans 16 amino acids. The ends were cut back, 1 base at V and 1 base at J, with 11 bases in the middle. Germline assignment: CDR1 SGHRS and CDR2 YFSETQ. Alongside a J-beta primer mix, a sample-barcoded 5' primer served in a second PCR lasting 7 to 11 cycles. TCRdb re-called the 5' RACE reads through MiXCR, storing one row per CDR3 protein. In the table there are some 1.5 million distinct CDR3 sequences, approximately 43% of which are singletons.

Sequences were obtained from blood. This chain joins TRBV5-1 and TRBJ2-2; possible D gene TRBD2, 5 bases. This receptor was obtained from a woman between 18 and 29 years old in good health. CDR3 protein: CASSLMWRLNTGELFF. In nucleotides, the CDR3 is TGCGCCAGCAGCTTGATGTGGAGGTTGAACACCGGGGAGCTGTTTTTT.